These 11 T cell receptor beta chains were sequenced from one sample in a study of cytomegalovirus exposure and HLA in healthy donors (dated by TCRdb to the late 2010s). Libraries were made using the immunoSEQ multiplex PCR assay. The multiplex PCR relied on a mix of 60 forward primers for TCR Vbeta segments and 13 reverse primers for TCR Jbeta segments. This is the immuneACCESS table as TCRdb keeps it, with only in-frame sequences that have V and J called. A part of the clones is gone; compared with another copy, unresolved V genes explain less than half, and the rest is unexplained. In all, the sample holds about 200,000 clones, and approximately 79% of those were seen once. The ten largest clones add up to roughly 1.5% of the sample. Sequencing was performed on PBMCs. The receptors stem from a girl aged 5-17 years in good health and CMV-seropositive.

In its sample, this clone was seen a few times. The chain is built from TRBV2 and TRBJ1-6; 10 bases agree with TRBD1. Germline loops: CDR1 SNHLY, CDR2 FYNNEI. The CDR3 loop spans 13 amino acids. Unmatched junction bases numbered 2, after V lost 8 bases and J lost 7 bases. The CDR3 reads CASRGQGNSPLHF. DNA of the CDR3: TGTGCCAGCCGGGGACAGGGGAATTCACCCCTCCACTTT.

The genes are TRBV7-8 and TRBJ1-2, with D perhaps TRBD1 (6 bases). Trimming pared 2 bases from V and 9 bases from J, leaving 13 bases between. There are 13 residues in the CDR3. In germline, CDR1 is SGHVS, CDR2 FQNEAQ. The CDR3 coding sequence is TGTGCCAGCAGCTTATCATTACAGGGAAGCTACACCTTC. Residues: CASSLSLQGSYTF.

V is TRBV9 and J is TRBJ1-1; D remains unclear. The CDR3 runs to 16 residues. Trimming took 4 bases from V and 3 from J, leaving 19 bases between them. The germline V gene has CDR1 SGDLS and CDR2 YYNGEE. The CDR3 here is CASSPRRVFLYTEAFF. The CDR3 DNA follows: TGTGCCAGCAGCCCCCGACGGGTTTTTTTGTACACTGAAGCTTTCTTT.

The V gene is TRBV5-6, the J gene TRBJ2-7, with 7 bases that match TRBD1. CDR1 is SGHDT, CDR2 YYEEEE, per germline. The CDR3 is 14 residues long. The trim removed 4 bases at V and 2 bases at J, leaving 6 bases unmatched. CDR3: CASSRPGGTYEQYF. The CDR3 DNA reads TGTGCCAGCAGCCGACCAGGGGGTACCTACGAGCAGTACTTC.

The chain is built from TRBV9 and TRBJ2-2, with 7 bases fitting TRBD2. This CDR3 contains 15 residues. The J segment lost 0 bases and the V segment lost 4 bases, leaving 3 bases of the junction unmatched. Looked up from germline, CDR1 is SGDLS and CDR2 is YYNGEE. The CDR3 DNA reads TGTGCCAGCAGCCGAGCGGGGACGAACACCGGGGAGCTGTTTTTT. Translation: CASSRAGTNTGELFF.

The V and J genes are TRBV2 and TRBJ2-2; 11 bases are a match to TRBD2. The CDR3 is 19 residues long. Germline-derived CDR1 and CDR2 are SNHLY and FYNNEI. Trimming at V came to 0 bases and at J to 4 bases, leaving 10 bases not matched to a gene. Written as DNA, the CDR3 is TGTGCCAGCAGTGAAGCGCGGGCTAGCGGGGGGAGGGGCACCGGGGAGCTGTTTTTT. Translating it yields CASSEARASGGRGTGELFF.

This chain connects TRBV4-3 to TRBJ2-5; D gene ambiguous. This CDR3 comprises 15 residues. Germline-derived CDR1 and CDR2 are LGHNA and YSLEER. The V end lost 0 bases, the J end lost 5 bases, and 13 bases lay between the germline ends. The CDR3: CASSQDGGLPETQYF. The CDR3 DNA follows: TGCGCCAGCAGCCAAGATGGTGGGCTCCCCGAGACCCAGTACTTC.

This chain links TRBV30 with TRBJ2-1; 7 bases align to TRBD1. The germline V gene has CDR1 GTSNPN and CDR2 SVGIG (reference sequence). The CDR3 totals 15 residues. V gave up 5 bases and J gave up 0 bases; unmatched junction bases: 7. The CDR3: CAWDRVSSSYNEQFF. In DNA, the CDR3 is TGTGCCTGGGACAGGGTATCAAGCTCCTACAATGAGCAGTTCTTC.

The chain carries TRBV6-5 and TRBJ2-1; D is uncertain. In germline, CDR1 is MNHEY, CDR2 SVGAGI. The CDR3 consists of 13 residues. The germline V and J ends were trimmed by 2 bases and 4 bases, with 6 bases remaining between them. The CDR3 sequence is CASSYDSYNEQFF. The CDR3 region has the DNA TGTGCCAGCAGTTACGACTCTTACAATGAGCAGTTCTTC.

The chain combines TRBV7-8 with TRBJ1-5, with D perhaps TRBD1 (5 bases). The CDR3 is made up of 14 amino acids. Trimming removed 5 bases at V and 3 bases at J, with 11 bases between. The germline V gene has CDR1 SGHVS and CDR2 FQNEAQ. As DNA, the CDR3 is TGTGCCAGCAGCCCTGACAGATTCAATCAGCCCCAGCATTTT. Its protein is CASSPDRFNQPQHF.

The chain uses TRBV7-2 and TRBJ1-5; a possible D gene is TRBD1 (6 bases). Germline loops: CDR1 SGHTA, CDR2 FQGNSA. The CDR3 spans 15 residues. Trimming removed 3 bases from V and 5 bases from J, with 14 bases in between. CDR3 DNA sequence: TGTGCCAGCAGCTTGGACAGCTATGCTTATCAGCCCCAGCATTTT. Protein: CASSLDSYAYQPQHF.